This entry describes one T cell receptor (beta chain). Its antigen is as yet unknown. One base away lies a much larger clone, so this may be a sequencing read error. The time point denotes: patch test 1, 2 weeks after DPC sensitization. Treatment here: therapeutic diphenylcyclopropenone sensitization with weekly scalp DPC. Total RNA was extracted from unfractionated whole blood. The data derive from a study of human T cells and chemical hapten exposure. Study-level points and caveats: Expanded TCRs clustered into significantly more large CDR3 similarity groups than controls, the analysis revealed.

Deletions cut 6 bases from V and 6 bases from J, with 16 bases between. The CDR3 is made up of 14 amino acids. Germline CDR1 MNHNS, CDR2 SASEGT. TCRdb redid the calling of the RACE reads with MiXCR, one entry per CDR3 protein. The sample carries around 120,000 distinct CDR3 sequences, around 10% recorded once. This clonotype was sampled from a woman between 45 and 60 years old with alopecia areata. Some clones in this sample may be carry-over from other donors' samples. The V and J genes are TRBV6-1 and TRBJ2-3; D gene uncertain. This specimen consisted of whole blood, obtained in connection with sensitization to the hapten diphenylcyclopropenone (DPC). DNA for the CDR3: TGTGCCAGCAGACCGATGGCGACGGATGATACGCAGTATTTT. It translates to CASRPMATDDTQYF.